The sequence of this T cell receptor (beta chain) was determined in a study of blood T cell repertoires in COVID-19 (TCRdb year 2020). Background on the whole study: Recovered participants in ImmuneRACE Cohort 3 were defined as having two consecutive negative NP/OP PCR tests, clearance from a healthcare professional, or resolution of symptoms. Samples were obtained from the ongoing ImmuneRACE study (first 160 participants) and from 1,254 subjects provided by 6 global collaborators. Where available, HLA class I and class II types were taken from metadata supplied by the sample provider and were not determined by assay-based typing. The repertoires were made available in a free public database intended to serve as a resource for research on the immune response to SARS-CoV-2. The material from the prospective study consisted of cDNA or gDNA derived from T cells, B-cell-depleted T cells, or PBMCs. Samples from collaborators originated in the United States, Italy and Spain and spanned both the acute and convalescent phases of COVID-19. A de-identified subject ID, COVID-19 status, age in years and sex were almost always included in the sample metadata. Subjects who had been exposed to COVID-19, were actively infected with it, or had recovered from it provided the deeply sampled blood TCRbeta repertoires that made up the dataset. Points the paper makes about the study in general: How much clinical and demographic metadata was included differed by source and by participant, and the metadata was provided uncurated.

In the prospective study, participants were about 18 to 90 years old, resided in about two dozen geographic areas of the United States, and were enrolled through a virtual design. Cohort assignment in the prospective study relied on participant-reported clinical history from a screening survey and a study questionnaire. In the prospective study, mobile phlebotomists collected whole blood, serum and a nasopharyngeal or oropharyngeal swab from each participant. Over a 2-month period, participants in the prospective study had the option of providing additional blood draws and questionnaires. Before DNA extraction, prospective study blood samples were shipped either frozen or at room temperature. TCRbeta CDR3 regions were amplified from genomic DNA by means of the immunoSEQ Assay, a bias-controlled multiplex PCR. In the paper's pipeline: The number of nucleated cells in each sample was estimated by amplification of reference gene primers within the assay. Sequence reads were collapsed and filtered to measure the absolute abundance of every unique TCRbeta CDR3 rearrangement. For each sample, productive Simpson clonality was calculated as the square root of Simpson's diversity index over productive rearrangements. TCRdb mirrors the immuneACCESS table, restricted to in-frame sequences. Some clones are absent from its copies; in checked studies, under half trace to an unresolved V gene, and the reason for the others is unknown. V and J calls and clone size come straight from that table; D and trimming were deduced from the DNA. Recorded for this sample are a few hundred thousand clones; roughly 91% of them occurred a single time. The ten largest account for roughly 2% of the sample.

Remarks on this clone: This clone's antigen is unknown. The sample holds no much larger clone one base away, and base qualities are not on file.

V was cut back by 3 bases and J by 0 bases, leaving a gap of 10 bases between them. The germline V gene yields MDHEN for CDR1 and SYDVKM for CDR2. The CDR3 numbers 15 residues from cysteine through phenylalanine. This entry keeps only the CDR3 DNA: 45 bases, framed from base 1. Rearrangement joined TRBV28 to TRBJ2-3, and possibly TRBD2, on 6 matching bases. The material sequenced was PBMCs or T cells enriched from blood (not recorded which). This clonotype was obtained from a woman aged 55 to 70 in a cohort exposed to, infected with or recovered from COVID-19 (not recorded which). The bases are TGTGCCAGCAGTTTTGCGGGAACTAGCACAGATACGCAGTATTTT. The translation is CASSFAGTSTDTQYF.